This T cell receptor (beta chain) comes out of a study of beta chain features in type 1 diabetes. Overall study results and limits: Type 1 diabetes patients had TCRB CDR3s that were shorter (moderately but significantly so) in all four CD4+ subsets. HLA effects on TCRB rearrangement stayed unresolved here.

With 1 base removed from V and 2 bases from J, the gap between germline ends came to 9 bases. This CDR3 contains 14 residues. Germline CDR1 reads SGHTA; CDR2 reads FQGNSA. Investigators reverse transcribed all isolated RNA, so they sequenced expressed TCRB transcripts. An average roughly 3.6 million reads came from naive, central memory and regulatory T cell samples. The table came from immunoSEQ multiplex PCR; TCRdb's copy has only in-frame clones and leaves some out. The profile covers some 240,000 clones, with 16% appearing a single time and 0.085% taken by the ten largest. Regarding this clone: Its antigen is not known.

The chain uses TRBV7-2 and TRBJ2-7; no clear D gene. This sequence was found in a man younger than 45 with type 1 diabetes. Sequencing used naive CD4+ T cells from blood. The CDR3: CASSLVTQTYEQYF. The CDR3 DNA reads as TGTGCCAGCAGCTTAGTGACTCAGACCTACGAGCAGTACTTC.